Below, 10 T cell receptor beta chains from the same sample are listed, as sequenced in a study of blood T cell repertoires in COVID-19. The table came from immunoSEQ multiplex PCR; TCRdb's copy has only in-frame clones and leaves some out. In the table there are about 330,000 clones, around 89% of which are singletons. The sequencing input was peripheral blood. The receptor source for this set is a man between 18 and 35 years old who had recovered from COVID-19.

For this clone: Given a much more abundant clone one base away, this may be a read error. Different DNA sequences within this sample yield the same CDR3. The V call is TRBV7-2, the J call TRBJ1-4; TRBD1 matches 11 bases. The CDR3 is 13 residues long. Germline assignment: CDR1 SGHTA and CDR2 FQGNSA. Trimming cost V 5 bases and J 8 bases; bases outside gene matches: 1. The CDR3 DNA sequence: TGTGCCAGCAGCCGGGACAGGGGGGAAAAACTGTTTTTT. This gives the protein CASSRDRGEKLFF.

The rearrangement joins TRBV27 to TRBJ1-2; 10 nucleotides align to TRBD1. There are 18 residues in the CDR3. CDR1 is MNHEY, CDR2 SMNVEV, per germline (reference sequence). V shed 1 base, J shed 7 bases, and the junction held 15 bases outside the gene matches. The CDR3 sequence: CASSLFSDRGGQGTGYTF. The CDR3 nucleotides read TGTGCCAGCAGTTTATTTTCGGACAGGGGGGGGCAAGGGACTGGCTACACCTTC.

The genes are TRBV7-7 and TRBJ1-3; D gene unclear. Germline V gene data show CDR1 as SSHAT and CDR2 as FNYEAQ (reference sequence). This CDR3 spans 11 amino acids. The DNA for the CDR3 is TGTGCTACCGGGGAAGGAAACACCATATATTTT. This encodes CATGEGNTIYF.

CDR3 in amino acids: CASYIRNRVSRPDEAFF. The CDR3 nucleotides are TGTGCCAGCTATATCAGAAACAGGGTTAGTCGGCCCGATGAAGCTTTCTTT. This chain links TRBV28 with TRBJ1-1; weak D call: TRBD1 (6 bases). This CDR3 comprises 17 residues. Germline CDR1 is MDHEN and CDR2 is SYDVKM. V lost 8 bases and J lost 7, with 29 bases in between.

The chain carries TRBV19 and TRBJ2-3, with 7 bases matching TRBD2. Germline CDR1 and CDR2: LNHDA and SQIVND (reference sequence). This CDR3 contains 15 residues. J lost 4 bases, V lost 6 bases, and 10 bases had no gene match. CDR3 sequence (DNA): TGTGCCAGTAGCTTACTGGGGGGGTACGCAGATACGCAGTATTTT. It translates to CASSLLGGYADTQYF.

This chain links TRBV10-2 with TRBJ1-2; 9 bases line up with TRBD1. This CDR3 has 13 residues. V was pared by 8 bases and J by 7 bases, with 8 bases of the junction left unmatched. The germline gives CDR1 WSHSY, CDR2 SAAADI. CDR3 in DNA: TGCGCCAGCGTAGGGACAGGGTGGACTGGCTACACCTTC. Amino acid sequence: CASVGTGWTGYTF.

The chain has TRBV10-3 and TRBJ2-1, with 13 bases identical to TRBD2. Trimming at V came to 2 bases and at J to 16 bases, leaving 11 bases not matched to a gene. CDR3 size: 15 residues. From germline, CDR1 is ENHRY and CDR2 SYGVKD. CDR3 bases: TGTGCCATCAGTGAGAGAACTAGCGGGGGGGCATCGGATTTCTTC. It codes for CAISERTSGGASDFF.

V is TRBV12-3 or TRBV12-4 and J is TRBJ2-7; D uncertain. V lost 5 bases, J lost 3 bases, and 8 bases lay in between. The CDR3 has 12 residues. CDR3 in DNA: TGTGCCAGCAGTAGCTATAGCTACGAGCAGTACTTC. This codes for CASSSYSYEQYF.

DNA for the CDR3: TGCGCCAGCGGTGGGTGGGGCAGCGAGACCCAGTACTTC. Its protein product is CASGGWGSETQYF. This chain joins TRBV5-1 and TRBJ2-5; perhaps TRBD1 as D (5 bases). Looked up from germline, CDR1 is SGHRS and CDR2 is YFSETQ. This CDR3 is 13 amino acids long. The V end was cut by 7 bases, the J end by 5 bases, with 15 bases between.

This chain links TRBV7-2 with TRBJ1-5; possibly TRBD1 for D (6 bases). Between the trimmed V and J ends, which lost 2 bases and 7 bases, there was a span of 15 bases. The CDR3 runs to 15 residues. Germline V gene data show CDR1 as SGHTA and CDR2 as FQGNSA. The CDR3 region is CASSLLTGQGQPQHF. For the CDR3, the DNA is TGTGCCAGCAGCTTACTAACAGGGCAGGGACAGCCCCAGCATTTT. The entire variable domain, with the rest obtained from reference TRBV7-2 and TRBJ1-5, is as follows: GAGVSQSPSNKVTEKGKDVELRCDPISGHTALYWYRQSLGQGLEFLIYFQGNSAPDKSGLPSDRFSAERTGGSVSTLTIQRTQQEDSAVYLCASSLLTGQGQPQHFGDGTRLSIL.